The clone carrying this T cell receptor (beta chain) was seen only a few times. Its antigen is not identified. This entry comes from a study of regulatory T cells in long-lasting Graves disease. Noted time point: newly diagnosed GD, antithyroid drugs for less than 3 months. After RNA was extracted from PBMCs, the TCR library was made from it. Trimming shortened V by 6 bases and J by 3 bases, and 12 bases separated the two germline ends. The CDR3 extends over 14 amino acids. Investigators prepared the TCR beta libraries by applying iRepertoire HTBI primers and Arm-PCR of CDR3 regions. Study processing details: The study identified 50 to 70 TRBV and 13 to 15 TRBJ segments across samples. TCRdb used MiXCR to reprocess the multiplex PCR reads, holding one entry per CDR3 protein. Clone size and V and J calls follow TCRdb, not the original study. The sample records a few hundred thousand distinct CDR3 sequences, 20% being singletons.

Broader study findings: Newly diagnosed disease favored TRBV20-1 and TRBJ2-1 over persistent disease. Patients with persistent Graves' had lower TCR diversity than newly diagnosed patients.

The material was peripheral blood mononuclear cells (PBMCs), obtained at new diagnosis, from a patient treated with antithyroid drugs. This chain links TRBV12-3 or TRBV12-4 with TRBJ1-5; tentative D call: TRBD1 (6 bases). The sequence was collected from a female donor with Graves disease. CDR3 DNA: TGTGCCAGCAGGGGTGGACAGCCCAATCAGCCCCAGCATTTT. This sequence encodes CASRGGQPNQPQHF.